This entry concerns a single T cell receptor beta chain. What it binds is unknown. Those who donated, Caucasian adults without exception, all lived in Nashville, Tennessee. Naive CD45RA+ and memory CD45RA-negative subsets were split from CD4+ cells. This specimen belongs to a study of shared clonotypes between healthy human individuals. Study-level findings and limits: Naive subsets generally exceeded memory subsets in estimated richness.

Execution of the assay was at deep level. TCRdb's table, derived via immunoSEQ multiplex PCR, lists solely in-frame clones and lacks some. The repertoire holds 2 million to 2.5 million clones, with more than 85% as singletons. Germline V CDR1 and CDR2: SGHTA, FQGNSA. This CDR3 comprises 14 residues. Between the trimmed V and J ends, which lost 5 bases and 0 bases, there was a span of 8 bases. V gene TRBV7-2 combines with J gene TRBJ1-3; no firm D call. The sequenced sample consisted of naive CD4+ T cells from PBMCs. Subset meaning: CD45RA+ positively selected. The receptor comes from a man younger than 35 in good health. Some clones in this sample may be carry-over from other donors' samples. The CDR3 bases are TGTGCCAGCAGCGTCGGAACCTCTGGAAACACCATATATTTT. Translating it yields CASSVGTSGNTIYF.